Listed below are T cell receptor beta chains from one sample, sequenced in a study of T cells after yellow fever vaccination. Each CDR3 protein is one row after TCRdb ran MiXCR on the 5' RACE reads. The sample carries roughly 49,000 distinct CDR3 sequences, 7% to 9% recorded once. The sample here was CD8+ T cells sorted from PBMCs, taken less than 16 days after the first yellow fever vaccination. The receptors derive from a man younger than 30 who received the YFV17D yellow fever vaccine. Both conserved end residues are part of each CDR3. The D gene is left open where the match is weak. Clone size is not always given. Where it is, it says once, few, many or a class for expanded clones.

clone size | J gene | V gene | D gene | CDR3 DNA | CDR3 protein
many | TRBJ2-4 | TRBV4-1 | - | TGCGCCAGCAGCGTTAGGGACGGCCAAAACATTCAGTACTTC | CASSVRDGQNIQYF
many | TRBJ1-2 | TRBV5-1 | - | TGCGCCAGCAGCCACGGGACAACATATGGCTACACCTTC | CASSHGTTYGYTF
many | TRBJ1-5 | TRBV5-8 | - | TGTGCCAGCAGCTTGGGTACTGGGCTGTGGAATCAGCCCCAGCATTTT | CASSLGTGLWNQPQHF
many | TRBJ2-1 | TRBV12-3/TRBV12-4 | TRBD2 | TGTGCCAGCACCCAGACTAGCGGACCCTACAATGAGCAGTTCTTC | CASTQTSGPYNEQFF
many | TRBJ2-1 | TRBV6-5 | TRBD2 | TGTGCCAGCAGTTACTCCCCGGGACTAGTAGAGAATGAGCAGTTCTTC | CASSYSPGLVENEQFF
many | TRBJ1-5 | TRBV27 | - | TGTGCCAGCAGTTTATGGTACAGTCGTCAGCCCCAGCATTTT | CASSLWYSRQPQHF
many | TRBJ2-3 | TRBV6-2/TRBV6-3 | - | TGTGCCAGCAGTTCCGACAGTGACACAGATACGCAGTATTTT | CASSSDSDTDTQYF
many | TRBJ2-2 | TRBV4-1 | - | TGCGCCAGCAGCCAAGTTGGTCAGAACACCGGGGAGCTGTTTTTT | CASSQVGQNTGELFF
many | TRBJ2-3 | TRBV9 | TRBD2 | TGTGCCAGCAGCGGAAGCGGGGGGGTCACCGATACGCAGTATTTT | CASSGSGGVTDTQYF
many | TRBJ2-7 | TRBV4-1 | TRBD2 | TGCGCCAGCAGCCAAGTAGCGGGGGGGCCCCACGAGCAGTACTTC | CASSQVAGGPHEQYF
many | TRBJ2-7 | TRBV5-5 | - | TGTGCCAGCAGCTTACCAGAGGGGTACGAGCAGTACTTC | CASSLPEGYEQYF
many | TRBJ2-1 | TRBV7-2 | - | TGTGCCAGCAGCTCGTTCCCCAACAATGAGCAGTTCTTC | CASSSFPNNEQFF
many | TRBJ2-7 | TRBV12-5 | - | TGTGCTAGTGGTTGGATCGGTTTCCCCTACGAGCAGTACTTC | CASGWIGFPYEQYF
many | TRBJ1-1 | TRBV6-1 | - | TGTGCCAGCAGCCCAACCGCGCGGACGAACACTGAAGCTTTCTTT | CASSPTARTNTEAFF
many | TRBJ2-3 | TRBV5-1 | - | TGCGCCAGCAGCCGGAGCGAGGAGGGGGACTCGGATACGCAGTATTTT | CASSRSEEGDSDTQYF
many | TRBJ1-5 | TRBV15 | - | TGTGCCACCAGCAGAGCGGTGGCCCAGGGGCAGCCCCAGCATTTT | CATSRAVAQGQPQHF
many | TRBJ2-5 | TRBV6-5 | - | TGTGCCAGCAGTTACTACAGCGGGCAAGAGACCCAGTACTTC | CASSYYSGQETQYF
many | TRBJ2-7 | TRBV7-2 | - | TGTGCCAGCAGCTTTGAACTAGCCTACGAGCAGTACTTC | CASSFELAYEQYF
many | TRBJ2-7 | TRBV27 | - | TGTGCCAGCTCCGGCGGGGTCTACGAGCAGTACTTC | CASSGGVYEQYF
many | TRBJ2-1 | TRBV7-9 | TRBD2 | TGTGCCAGCAGCTCCCCCCAAGCGGGGGCCCGGAATGAGCAGTTCTTC | CASSSPQAGARNEQFF
many | TRBJ1-1 | TRBV12-3/TRBV12-4 | - | TGTGCCAGCAGTCAGGGAGCAGTAATCTTTGAAGCTTTCTTT | CASSQGAVIFEAFF
- | TRBJ2-1 | TRBV5-1 | - | TGCGCCAGCAGCCAAACCGGGCCCTACAATGAGCAGTTCTTC | CASSQTGPYNEQFF
many | TRBJ1-1 | TRBV5-1 | - | TGCGCCAGCAGCCCGGGGGGTCGGGGGTCGAGGGCTGAAGCTTTCTTT | CASSPGGRGSRAEAFF
- | TRBJ2-3 | TRBV29-1 | - | TGCAGCGTTGGTGGTCCAGCTGCCACAGATACGCAGTATTTT | CSVGGPAATDTQYF
many | TRBJ2-5 | TRBV20-1 | TRBD1 | TGCAGTGCTAGAGGGTCTTGGGACAGGGACGAGACCCAGTACTTC | CSARGSWDRDETQYF
many | TRBJ2-2 | TRBV5-1 | - | TGCGCCAGCAGCTTGGAATCAGTTTTGAGGAACACCGGGGAGCTGTTTTTT | CASSLESVLRNTGELFF
many | TRBJ2-7 | TRBV11-2 | TRBD1 | TGTGCCAGCAGCTTAGGGGCCGGGACAGGCCTTTCCTACGAGCAGTACTTC | CASSLGAGTGLSYEQYF